The text below deals with one TCR beta chain. Authors' processing steps: Estimation of nucleated cell counts was performed using reference gene primer amplification. Method: immunoSEQ multiplex PCR; TCRdb's copy keeps in-frame clones and lacks some. For V, J and clone size, that table is used; D and trimming come from the DNA. The repertoire holds some 410,000 clones, with around 89% as singletons. Cohorts were based on clinical histories the participants reported. The sample belongs to a study of blood T cell repertoires in COVID-19. Study-level information: Whether acute or convalescent, the COVID-19 samples came from the United States, Italy and Spain. T cells, B-cell-depleted T cells, or PBMCs supplied cDNA or gDNA.

Between the trimmed V and J ends, which lost 6 bases and 5 bases, there was a span of 16 bases. The germline CDR1 and CDR2 sequences are MDHEN and SYDVKM. The CDR3 consists of 15 residues. The chain links TRBV28 to TRBJ1-4; D gene ambiguous. The clonotype originates from a woman aged 25 to 45 with acute COVID-19. The material sequenced was PBMCs or T cells enriched from blood (not recorded which). The CDR3 bases are TGTGCCAGCAGCCCCTCCTCGCGGGCGAATGAAAAACTGTTTTTT. Translation gives CASSPSSRANEKLFF.